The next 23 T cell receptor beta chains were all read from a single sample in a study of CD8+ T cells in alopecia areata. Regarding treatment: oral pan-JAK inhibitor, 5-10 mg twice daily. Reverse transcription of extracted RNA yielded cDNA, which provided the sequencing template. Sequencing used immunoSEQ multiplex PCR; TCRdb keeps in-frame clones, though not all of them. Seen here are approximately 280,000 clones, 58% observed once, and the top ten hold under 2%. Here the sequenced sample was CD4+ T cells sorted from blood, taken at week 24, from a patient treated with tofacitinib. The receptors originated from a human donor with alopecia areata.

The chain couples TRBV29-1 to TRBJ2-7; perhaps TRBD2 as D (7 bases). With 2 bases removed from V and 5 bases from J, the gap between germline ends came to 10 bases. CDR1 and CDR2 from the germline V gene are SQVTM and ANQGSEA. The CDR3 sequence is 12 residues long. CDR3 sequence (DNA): TGCAGCGTTGAAAAAGGGGGGGACGAGCAGTACTTC. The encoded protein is CSVEKGGDEQYF.

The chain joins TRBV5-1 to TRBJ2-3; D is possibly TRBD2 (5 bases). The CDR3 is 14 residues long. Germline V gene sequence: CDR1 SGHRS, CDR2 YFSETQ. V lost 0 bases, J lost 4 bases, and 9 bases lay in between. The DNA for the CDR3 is TGCGCCAGCAGCTTGGCGACTACCTCAGATACGCAGTATTTT. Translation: CASSLATTSDTQYF.

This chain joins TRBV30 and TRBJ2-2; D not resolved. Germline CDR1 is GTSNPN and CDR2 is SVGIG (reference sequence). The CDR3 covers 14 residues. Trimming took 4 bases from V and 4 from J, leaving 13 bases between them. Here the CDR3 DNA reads TGTGCCTGGATGAATAACCTGGGCACCGGGGAGCTGTTTTTT. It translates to CAWMNNLGTGELFF.

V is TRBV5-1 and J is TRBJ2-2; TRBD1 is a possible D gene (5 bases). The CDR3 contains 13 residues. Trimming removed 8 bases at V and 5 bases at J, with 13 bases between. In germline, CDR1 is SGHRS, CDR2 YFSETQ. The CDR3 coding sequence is TGCGCCAGTCAGCGTCAGGGTACCGGGGAGCTGTTTTTT. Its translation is CASQRQGTGELFF.

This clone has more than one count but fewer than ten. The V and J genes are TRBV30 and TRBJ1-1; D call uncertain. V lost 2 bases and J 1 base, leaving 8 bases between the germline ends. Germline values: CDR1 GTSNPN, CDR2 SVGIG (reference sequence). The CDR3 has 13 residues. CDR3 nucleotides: TGTGCCTGGAGTTCCGGGAGGAACACTGAAGCTTTCTTT. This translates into CAWSSGRNTEAFF.

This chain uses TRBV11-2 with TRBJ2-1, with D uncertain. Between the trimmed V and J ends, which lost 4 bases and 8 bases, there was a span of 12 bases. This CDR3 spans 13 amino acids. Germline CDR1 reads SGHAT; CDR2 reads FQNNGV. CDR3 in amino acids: CASSSVSVYEQFF. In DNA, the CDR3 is TGTGCCAGCAGCTCCGTCTCTGTCTATGAGCAGTTCTTC.

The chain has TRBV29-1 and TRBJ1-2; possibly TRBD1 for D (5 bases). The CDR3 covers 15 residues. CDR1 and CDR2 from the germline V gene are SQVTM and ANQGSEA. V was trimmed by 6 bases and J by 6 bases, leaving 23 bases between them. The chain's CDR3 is CSVMGVGPPRDGYTF. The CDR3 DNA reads TGCAGCGTAATGGGGGTAGGACCACCCAGGGATGGCTACACCTTC.

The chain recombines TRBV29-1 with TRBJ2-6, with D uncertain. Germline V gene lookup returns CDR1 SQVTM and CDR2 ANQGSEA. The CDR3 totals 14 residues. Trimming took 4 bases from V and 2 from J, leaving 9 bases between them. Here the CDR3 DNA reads TGCAGCGTTGCGGTCACACCTGGGGCCAACGTCCTGACTTTC. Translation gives CSVAVTPGANVLTF.

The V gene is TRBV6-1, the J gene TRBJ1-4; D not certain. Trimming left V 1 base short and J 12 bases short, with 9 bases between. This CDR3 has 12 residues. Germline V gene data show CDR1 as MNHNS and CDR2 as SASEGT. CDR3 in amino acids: CASSEEARQLFF. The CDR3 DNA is TGTGCCAGCAGTGAAGAGGCAAGACAACTGTTTTTT.

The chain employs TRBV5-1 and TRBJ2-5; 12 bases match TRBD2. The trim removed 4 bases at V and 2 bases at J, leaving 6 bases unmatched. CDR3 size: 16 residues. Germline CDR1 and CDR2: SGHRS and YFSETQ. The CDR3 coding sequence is TGCGCCAGCAGCAACCGACTAGCGGGGGTTCAAGAGACCCAGTACTTC. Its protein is CASSNRLAGVQETQYF.

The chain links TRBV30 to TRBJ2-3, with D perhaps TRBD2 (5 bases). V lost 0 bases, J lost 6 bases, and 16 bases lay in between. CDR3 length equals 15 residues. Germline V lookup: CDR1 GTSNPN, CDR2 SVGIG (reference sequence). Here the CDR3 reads CAWSVEALLADTQYF. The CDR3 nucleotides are TGTGCCTGGAGTGTGGAGGCCCTGCTAGCTGATACGCAGTATTTT.

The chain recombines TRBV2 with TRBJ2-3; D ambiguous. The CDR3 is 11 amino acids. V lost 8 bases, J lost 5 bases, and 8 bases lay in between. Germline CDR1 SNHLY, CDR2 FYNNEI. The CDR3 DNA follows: TGTGCCAGCTCCCTTCAAGATACGCAGTATTTT. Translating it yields CASSLQDTQYF.

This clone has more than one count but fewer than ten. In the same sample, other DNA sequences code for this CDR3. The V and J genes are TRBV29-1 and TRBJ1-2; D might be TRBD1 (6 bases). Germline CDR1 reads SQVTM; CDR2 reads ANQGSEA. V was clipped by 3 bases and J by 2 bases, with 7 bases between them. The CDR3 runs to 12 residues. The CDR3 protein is CSVDRGNYGYTF. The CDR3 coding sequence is TGCAGCGTTGATAGGGGGAACTATGGCTACACCTTC. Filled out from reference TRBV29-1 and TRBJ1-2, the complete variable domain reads SAVISQKPSRDICQRGTSLTIQCQVDSQVTMMFWYRQQPGQSLTLIATANQGSEATYESGFVIDKFPISRPNLTFSTLTVSNMSPEDSSIYLCSVDRGNYGYTFGSGTRLTVV.

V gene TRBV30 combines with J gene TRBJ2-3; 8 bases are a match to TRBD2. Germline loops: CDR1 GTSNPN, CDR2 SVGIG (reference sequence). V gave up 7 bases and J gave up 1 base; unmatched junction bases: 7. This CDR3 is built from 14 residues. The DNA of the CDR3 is TGTGCCTCTGGGAGCGGGGGAGGCACAGATACGCAGTATTTT. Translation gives CASGSGGGTDTQYF.

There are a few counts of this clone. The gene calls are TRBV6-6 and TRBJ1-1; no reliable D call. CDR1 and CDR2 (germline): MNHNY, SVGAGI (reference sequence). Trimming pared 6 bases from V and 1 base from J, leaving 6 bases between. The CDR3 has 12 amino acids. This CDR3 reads CASRPANTEAFF. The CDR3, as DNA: TGTGCCAGCAGACCAGCGAACACTGAAGCTTTCTTT.

In nucleotides, the CDR3 is TGTGCCAGTAGTATTTTAGCCAGACACCAAGAGACCCAGTACTTC. This translates into CASSILARHQETQYF. The chain is built from TRBV19 and TRBJ2-5; the D is unclear. The germline V and J ends were trimmed by 3 bases and 0 bases, with 11 bases remaining between them. The germline V gene has CDR1 LNHDA and CDR2 SQIVND (reference sequence). The CDR3 length is 15 residues.

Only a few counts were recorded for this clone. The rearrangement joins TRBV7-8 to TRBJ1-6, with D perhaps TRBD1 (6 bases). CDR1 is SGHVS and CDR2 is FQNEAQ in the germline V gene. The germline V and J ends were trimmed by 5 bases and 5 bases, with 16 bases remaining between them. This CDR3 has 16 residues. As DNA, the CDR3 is TGTGCCAGCAGCCAGTACCGGACAGCCAATAATTCACCCCTCCACTTT. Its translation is CASSQYRTANNSPLHF.

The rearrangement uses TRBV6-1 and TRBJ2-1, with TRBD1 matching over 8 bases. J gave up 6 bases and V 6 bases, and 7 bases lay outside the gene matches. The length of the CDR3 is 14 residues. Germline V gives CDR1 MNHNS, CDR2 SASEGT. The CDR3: CASRDRASANEQFF. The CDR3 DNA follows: TGTGCCAGCAGGGACAGGGCGTCGGCCAATGAGCAGTTCTTC.

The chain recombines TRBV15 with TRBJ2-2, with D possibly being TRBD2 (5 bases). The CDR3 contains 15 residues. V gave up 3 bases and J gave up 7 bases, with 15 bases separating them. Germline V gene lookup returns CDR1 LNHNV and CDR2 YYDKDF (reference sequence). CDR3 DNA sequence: TGTGCCACCAGCAGCGGGGTTGGGGTAATCGGGGAGCTGTTTTTT. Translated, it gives CATSSGVGVIGELFF.

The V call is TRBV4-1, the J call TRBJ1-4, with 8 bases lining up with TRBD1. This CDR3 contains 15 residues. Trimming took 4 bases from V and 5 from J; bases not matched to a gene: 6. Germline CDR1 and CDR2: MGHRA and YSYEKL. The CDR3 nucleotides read TGCGCCAGCAGCCCACGGACAGGGACCAATGAAAAACTGTTTTTT. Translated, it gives CASSPRTGTNEKLFF.

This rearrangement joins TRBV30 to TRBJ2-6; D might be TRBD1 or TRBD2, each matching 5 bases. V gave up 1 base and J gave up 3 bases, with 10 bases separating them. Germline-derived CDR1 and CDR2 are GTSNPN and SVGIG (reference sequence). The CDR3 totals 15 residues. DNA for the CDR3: TGTGCCTGGAGTGGGGGGAGTGGTGGGGCCAACGTCCTGACTTTC. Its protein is CAWSGGSGGANVLTF.

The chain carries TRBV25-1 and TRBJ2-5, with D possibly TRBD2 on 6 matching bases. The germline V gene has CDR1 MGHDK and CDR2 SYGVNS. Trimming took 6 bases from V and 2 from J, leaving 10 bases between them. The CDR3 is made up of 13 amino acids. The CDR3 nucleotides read TGTGCCAGCAGCCGGGACTTACAAGAGACCCAGTACTTC. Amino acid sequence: CASSRDLQETQYF. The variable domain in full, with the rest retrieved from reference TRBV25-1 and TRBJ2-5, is EADIYQTPRYLVIGTGKKITLECSQTMGHDKMYWYQQDPGMELHLIHYSYGVNSTEKGDLSSESTVSRIRTEHFPLTLESARPSHTSQYLCASSRDLQETQYFGPGTRLLVL.

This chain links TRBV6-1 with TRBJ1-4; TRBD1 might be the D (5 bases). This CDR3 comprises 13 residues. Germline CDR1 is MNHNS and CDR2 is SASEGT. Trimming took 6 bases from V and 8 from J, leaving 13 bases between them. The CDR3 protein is CASSGQGREKLFF. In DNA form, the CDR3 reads TGTGCCAGCAGCGGGCAGGGAAGAGAAAAACTGTTTTTT.